This record concerns one T cell receptor (beta chain) sequence. Using immunoSEQ multiplex PCR, the repertoire was profiled, and TCRdb retains in-frame clones only, with some absent. The table shows some 100,000 clones, with approximately 58% occurring only once. This entry belongs to a study of cytotoxic CD8 clonotypes in ibrutinib-treated CLL. V was pared by 1 base and J by 0 bases, with 4 bases between. CDR3 length equals 15 residues. The V gene's germline CDR1 is SGHTA and CDR2 FQGNSA. The TCR comes from a human donor with chronic lymphocytic leukemia. V is TRBV7-2 and J is TRBJ2-6; D is unresolved. This specimen was PBMCs, taken after 24 months of ibrutinib treatment. The CDR3 reads CASSLGGSGANVLTF. DNA for the CDR3: TGTGCCAGCAGCTTAGGGGGCTCTGGGGCCAACGTCCTGACTTTC. The variable domain in full, with the rest retrieved from reference TRBV7-2 and TRBJ2-6, is GAGVSQSPSNKVTEKGKDVELRCDPISGHTALYWYRQSLGQGLEFLIYFQGNSAPDKSGLPSDRFSAERTGGSVSTLTIQRTQQEDSAVYLCASSLGGSGANVLTFGAGSRLTVL.